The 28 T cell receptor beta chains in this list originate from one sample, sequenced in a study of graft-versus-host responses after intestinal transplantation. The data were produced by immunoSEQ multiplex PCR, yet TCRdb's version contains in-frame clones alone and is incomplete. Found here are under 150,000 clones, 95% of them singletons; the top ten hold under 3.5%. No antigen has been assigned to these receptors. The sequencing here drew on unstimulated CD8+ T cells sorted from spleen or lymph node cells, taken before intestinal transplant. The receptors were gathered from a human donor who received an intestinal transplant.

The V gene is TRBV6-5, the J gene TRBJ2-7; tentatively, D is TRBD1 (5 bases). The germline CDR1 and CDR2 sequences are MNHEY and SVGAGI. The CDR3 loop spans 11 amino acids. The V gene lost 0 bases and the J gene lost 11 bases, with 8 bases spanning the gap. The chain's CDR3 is CASSYSGVEYF. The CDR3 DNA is TGTGCCAGCAGTTACTCAGGGGTGGAGTACTTC.

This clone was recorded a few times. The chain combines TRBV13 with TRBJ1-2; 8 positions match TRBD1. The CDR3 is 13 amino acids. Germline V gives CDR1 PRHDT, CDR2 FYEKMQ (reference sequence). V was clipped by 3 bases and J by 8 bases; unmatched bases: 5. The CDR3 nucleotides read TGTGCCAGCAGCTTTGGGACAGGCGGGGGCTACACCTTC. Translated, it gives CASSFGTGGGYTF.

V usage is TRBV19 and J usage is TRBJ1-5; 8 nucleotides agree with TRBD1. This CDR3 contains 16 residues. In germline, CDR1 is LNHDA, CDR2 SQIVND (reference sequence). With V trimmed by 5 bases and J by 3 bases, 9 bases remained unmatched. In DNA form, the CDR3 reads TGTGCCAGTAGTCTTCAGGGGGCGATTTCCAATCAGCCCCAGCATTTT. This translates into CASSLQGAISNQPQHF. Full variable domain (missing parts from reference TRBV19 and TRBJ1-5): DGGITQSPKYLFRKEGQNVTLSCEQNLNHDAMYWYRQDPGQGLRLIYYSQIVNDFQKGDIAEGYSVSREKKESFPLTVTSAQKNPTAFYLCASSLQGAISNQPQHFGDGTRLSIL.

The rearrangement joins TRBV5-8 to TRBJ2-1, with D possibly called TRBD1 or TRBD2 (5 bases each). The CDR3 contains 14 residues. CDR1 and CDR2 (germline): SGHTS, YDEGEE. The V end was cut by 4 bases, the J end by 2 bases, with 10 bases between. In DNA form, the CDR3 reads TGTGCCAGCAGCGAGGGACCGGCCTACAATGAGCAGTTCTTC. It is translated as CASSEGPAYNEQFF.

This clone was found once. The DNA for the CDR3 is TGTGCCAACGCGGGGATAGACTATGGCTACACCTTC. Amino acid sequence: CANAGIDYGYTF. This rearrangement joins TRBV13 to TRBJ1-2; no definite D call. The CDR3 totals 12 residues. Between the trimmed V and J ends, which lost 10 bases and 3 bases, there was a span of 12 bases. Germline V gene lookup returns CDR1 PRHDT and CDR2 FYEKMQ (reference sequence).

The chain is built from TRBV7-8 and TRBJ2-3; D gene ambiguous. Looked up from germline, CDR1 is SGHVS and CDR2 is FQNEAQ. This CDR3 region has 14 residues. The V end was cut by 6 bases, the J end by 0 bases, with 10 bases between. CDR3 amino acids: CASRYTASTDTQYF. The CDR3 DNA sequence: TGTGCCAGCAGATACACAGCTAGCACAGATACGCAGTATTTT.

The CDR3 nucleotides read TGTGCCAGCAGCTTTGGGTACGAGGCTTTCTTT. Amino acid sequence: CASSFGYEAFF. This chain links TRBV6-5 with TRBJ1-1; D unclear. The V and J ends lost 6 bases and 11 bases respectively, with 13 bases between them. Germline V gene data show CDR1 as MNHEY and CDR2 as SVGAGI. This CDR3 is 11 amino acids long.

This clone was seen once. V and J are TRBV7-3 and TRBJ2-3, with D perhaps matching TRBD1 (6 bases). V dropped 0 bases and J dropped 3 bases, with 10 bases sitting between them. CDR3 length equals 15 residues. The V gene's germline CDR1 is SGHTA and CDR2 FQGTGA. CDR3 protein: CASSLTGQGTDTQYF. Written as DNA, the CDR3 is TGTGCCAGCAGCTTAACTGGCCAGGGGACAGATACGCAGTATTTT.

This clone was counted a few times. The CDR3 DNA sequence: TGTGCCAGCAGCCGAAGCCAGGGCGGCAATCAGCCCCAGCATTTT. It translates to CASSRSQGGNQPQHF. This chain joins TRBV27 and TRBJ1-5, with D possibly TRBD1 on 5 matching bases. V was clipped by 6 bases and J by 2 bases, with 14 bases between them. CDR1 MNHEY and CDR2 SMNVEV come from the germline V gene (reference sequence). The length of the CDR3 is 15 residues.

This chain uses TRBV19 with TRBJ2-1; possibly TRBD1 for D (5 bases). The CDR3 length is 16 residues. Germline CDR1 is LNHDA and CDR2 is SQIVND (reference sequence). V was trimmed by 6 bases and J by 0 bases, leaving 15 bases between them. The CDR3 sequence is CASRPTPQGSYNEQFF. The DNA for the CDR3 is TGTGCCAGTAGGCCCACCCCCCAGGGCTCCTACAATGAGCAGTTCTTC.

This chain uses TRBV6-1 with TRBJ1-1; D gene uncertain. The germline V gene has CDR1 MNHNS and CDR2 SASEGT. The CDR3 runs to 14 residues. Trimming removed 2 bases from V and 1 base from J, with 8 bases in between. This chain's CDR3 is CASSELAGNTEAFF. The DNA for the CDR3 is TGTGCCAGCAGTGAATTGGCAGGGAACACTGAAGCTTTCTTT.

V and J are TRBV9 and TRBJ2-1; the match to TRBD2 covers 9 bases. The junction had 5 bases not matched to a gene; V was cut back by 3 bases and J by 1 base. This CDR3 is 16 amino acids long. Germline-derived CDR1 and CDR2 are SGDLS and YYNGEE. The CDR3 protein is CASSGLAGKSYNEQFF. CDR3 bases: TGTGCCAGCAGCGGCCTAGCGGGAAAGTCCTACAATGAGCAGTTCTTC.

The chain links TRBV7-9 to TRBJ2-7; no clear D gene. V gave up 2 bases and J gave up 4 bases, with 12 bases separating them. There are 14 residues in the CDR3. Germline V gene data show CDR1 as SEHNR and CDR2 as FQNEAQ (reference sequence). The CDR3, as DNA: TGTGCCAGCAGCTTAAGAGTGGACCAATACGAGCAGTACTTC. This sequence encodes CASSLRVDQYEQYF.

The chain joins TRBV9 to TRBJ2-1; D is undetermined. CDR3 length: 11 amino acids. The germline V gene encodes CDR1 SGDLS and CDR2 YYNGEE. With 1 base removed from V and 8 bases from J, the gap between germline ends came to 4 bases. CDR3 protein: CASSVTHEQFF. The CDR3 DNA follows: TGTGCCAGCAGCGTAACCCATGAGCAGTTCTTC.

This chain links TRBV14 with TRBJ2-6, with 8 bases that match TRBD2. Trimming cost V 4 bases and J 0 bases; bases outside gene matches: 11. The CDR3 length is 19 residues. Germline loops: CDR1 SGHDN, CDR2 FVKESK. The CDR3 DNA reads TGTGCCAGCAGCCCAACCGGGGGGGCGATTAGCTCTGGGGCCAACGTCCTGACTTTC. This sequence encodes CASSPTGGAISSGANVLTF.

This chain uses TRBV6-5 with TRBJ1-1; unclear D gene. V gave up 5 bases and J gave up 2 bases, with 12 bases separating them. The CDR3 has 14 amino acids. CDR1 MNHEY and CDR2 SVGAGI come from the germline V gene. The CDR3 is CASSELGQNTEAFF. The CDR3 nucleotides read TGTGCCAGCAGTGAACTTGGCCAAAACACTGAAGCTTTCTTT.

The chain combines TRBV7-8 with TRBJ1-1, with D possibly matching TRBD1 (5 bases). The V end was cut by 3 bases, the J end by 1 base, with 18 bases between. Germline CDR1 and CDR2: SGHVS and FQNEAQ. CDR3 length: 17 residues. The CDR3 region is CASSFFDSGKENTEAFF. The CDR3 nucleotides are TGTGCCAGCAGCTTTTTCGACAGTGGGAAGGAGAACACTGAAGCTTTCTTT.

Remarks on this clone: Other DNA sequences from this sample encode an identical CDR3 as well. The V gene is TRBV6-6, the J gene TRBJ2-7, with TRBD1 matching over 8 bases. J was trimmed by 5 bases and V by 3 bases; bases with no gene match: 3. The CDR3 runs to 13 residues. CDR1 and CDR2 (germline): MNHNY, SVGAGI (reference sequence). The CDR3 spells CASSYDRGDEQYF. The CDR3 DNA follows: TGTGCCAGCAGTTATGACAGGGGAGACGAGCAGTACTTC.

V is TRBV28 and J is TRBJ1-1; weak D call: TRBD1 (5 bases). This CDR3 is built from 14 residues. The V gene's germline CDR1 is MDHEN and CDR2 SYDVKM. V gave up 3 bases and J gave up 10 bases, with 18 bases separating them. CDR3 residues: CASSLARWGSLAFF. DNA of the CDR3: TGTGCCAGCAGTTTGGCTAGGTGGGGCAGTTTAGCTTTCTTT.

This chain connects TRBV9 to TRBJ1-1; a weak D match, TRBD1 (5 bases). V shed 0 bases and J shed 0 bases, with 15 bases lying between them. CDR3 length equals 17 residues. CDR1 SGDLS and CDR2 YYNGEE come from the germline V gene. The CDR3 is CASSVGGTVKMNTEAFF. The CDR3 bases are TGTGCCAGCAGCGTAGGGGGGACCGTCAAGATGAACACTGAAGCTTTCTTT.

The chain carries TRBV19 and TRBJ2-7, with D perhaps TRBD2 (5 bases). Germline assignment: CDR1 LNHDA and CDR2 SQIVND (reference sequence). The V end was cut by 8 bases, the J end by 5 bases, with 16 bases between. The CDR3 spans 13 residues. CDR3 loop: CASAGRGWDEQYF. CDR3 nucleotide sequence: TGTGCCAGTGCTGGACGGGGTTGGGACGAGCAGTACTTC.

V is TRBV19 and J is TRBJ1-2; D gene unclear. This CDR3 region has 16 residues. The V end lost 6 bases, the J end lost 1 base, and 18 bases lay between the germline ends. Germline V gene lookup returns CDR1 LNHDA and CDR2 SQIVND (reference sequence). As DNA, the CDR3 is TGTGCCAGTAGCCTTCCGGGTGCGCGACATAACTATGGCTACACCTTC. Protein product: CASSLPGARHNYGYTF.

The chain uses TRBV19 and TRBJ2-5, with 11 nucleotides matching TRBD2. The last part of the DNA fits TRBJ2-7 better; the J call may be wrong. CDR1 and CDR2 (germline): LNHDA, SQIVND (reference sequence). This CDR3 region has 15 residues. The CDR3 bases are TGTGCCAGTAGTATAGGTCTAGCGGGAGGCTACGAGCAGTACTTC. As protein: CASSIGLAGGYEQYF.

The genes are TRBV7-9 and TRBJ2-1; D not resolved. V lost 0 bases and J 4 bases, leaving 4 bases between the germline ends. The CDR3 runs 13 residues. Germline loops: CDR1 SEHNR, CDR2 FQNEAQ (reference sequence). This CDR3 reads CASSLARYNEQFF. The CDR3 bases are TGTGCCAGCAGCTTAGCCAGGTACAATGAGCAGTTCTTC.

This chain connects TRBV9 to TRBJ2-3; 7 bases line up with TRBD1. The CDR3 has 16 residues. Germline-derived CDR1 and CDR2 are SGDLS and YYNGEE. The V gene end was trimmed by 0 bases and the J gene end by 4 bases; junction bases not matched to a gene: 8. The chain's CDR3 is CASSVGGQGVADTQYF. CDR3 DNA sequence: TGTGCCAGCAGCGTAGGTGGTCAGGGGGTGGCAGATACGCAGTATTTT.

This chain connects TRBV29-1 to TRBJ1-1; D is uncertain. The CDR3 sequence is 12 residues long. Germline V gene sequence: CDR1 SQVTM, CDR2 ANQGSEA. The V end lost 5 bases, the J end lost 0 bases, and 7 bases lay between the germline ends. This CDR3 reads CSVKGMNTEAFF. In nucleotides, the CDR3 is TGCAGCGTTAAAGGGATGAACACTGAAGCTTTCTTT.

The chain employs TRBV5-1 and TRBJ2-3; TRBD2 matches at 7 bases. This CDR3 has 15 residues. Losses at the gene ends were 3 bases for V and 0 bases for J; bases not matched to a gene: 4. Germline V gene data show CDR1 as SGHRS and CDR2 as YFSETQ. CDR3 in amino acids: CASSYERGSTDTQYF. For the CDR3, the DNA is TGCGCCAGCAGCTACGAGCGGGGTAGCACAGATACGCAGTATTTT.

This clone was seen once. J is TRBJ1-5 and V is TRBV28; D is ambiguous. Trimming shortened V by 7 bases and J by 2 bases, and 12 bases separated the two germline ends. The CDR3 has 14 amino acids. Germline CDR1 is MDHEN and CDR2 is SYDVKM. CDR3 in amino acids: CASTPIGGNQPQHF. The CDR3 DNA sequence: TGTGCCAGCACCCCCATAGGAGGCAATCAGCCCCAGCATTTT.